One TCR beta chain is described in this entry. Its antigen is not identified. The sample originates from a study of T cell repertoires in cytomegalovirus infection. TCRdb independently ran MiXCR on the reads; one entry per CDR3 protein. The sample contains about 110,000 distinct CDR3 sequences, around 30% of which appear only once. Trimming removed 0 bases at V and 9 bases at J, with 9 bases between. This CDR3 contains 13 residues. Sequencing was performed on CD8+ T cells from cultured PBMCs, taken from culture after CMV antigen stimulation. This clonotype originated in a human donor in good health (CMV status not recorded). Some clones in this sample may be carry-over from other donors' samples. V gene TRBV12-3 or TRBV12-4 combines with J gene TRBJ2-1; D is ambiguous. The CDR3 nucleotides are TGTGCCAGCAGTTTAGCGTGGTCCCGTGAGCAGTTCTTC. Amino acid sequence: CASSLAWSREQFF.